This T cell receptor (beta chain) comes out of a study of identifying expanded T cells in peripheral blood. Assay used: immunoSEQ multiplex PCR; TCRdb lists only in-frame clones, some missing. The sample includes about 100,000 clones, approximately 89% seen only once; the top ten take 5.5% to 6.5%. CDR1 is SGHTS and CDR2 is YDEGEE in the germline V gene. V was clipped by 0 bases and J by 4 bases; unmatched bases: 9. The CDR3 loop spans 18 amino acids. The TCR was taken from a person between 18 and 75 years old in good health. Sequencing was done on a sample of blood. The chain recombines TRBV5-8 with TRBJ2-2; 10 positions match TRBD2. The CDR3 nucleotides are TGTGCCAGCAGCTTGGCCGGCCTAGCGGGAGATCCCACCGGGGAGCTGTTTTTT. Protein sequence: CASSLAGLAGDPTGELFF.